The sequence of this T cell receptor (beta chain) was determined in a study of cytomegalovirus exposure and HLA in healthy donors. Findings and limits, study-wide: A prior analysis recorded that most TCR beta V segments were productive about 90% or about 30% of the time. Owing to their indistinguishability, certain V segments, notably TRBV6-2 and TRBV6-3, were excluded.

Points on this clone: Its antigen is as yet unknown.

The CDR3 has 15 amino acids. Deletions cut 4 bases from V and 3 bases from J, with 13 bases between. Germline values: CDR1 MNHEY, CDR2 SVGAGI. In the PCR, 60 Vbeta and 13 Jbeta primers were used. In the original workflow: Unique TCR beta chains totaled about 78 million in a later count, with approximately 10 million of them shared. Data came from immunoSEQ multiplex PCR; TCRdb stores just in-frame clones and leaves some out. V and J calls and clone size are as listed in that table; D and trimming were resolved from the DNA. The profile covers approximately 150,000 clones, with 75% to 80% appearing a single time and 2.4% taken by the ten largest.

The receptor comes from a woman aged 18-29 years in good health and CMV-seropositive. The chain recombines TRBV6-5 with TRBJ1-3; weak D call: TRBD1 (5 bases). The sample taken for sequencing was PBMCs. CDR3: CASSSGGAGGNTIYF. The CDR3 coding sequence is TGTGCCAGCAGTTCGGGAGGGGCCGGTGGAAACACCATATATTTT.